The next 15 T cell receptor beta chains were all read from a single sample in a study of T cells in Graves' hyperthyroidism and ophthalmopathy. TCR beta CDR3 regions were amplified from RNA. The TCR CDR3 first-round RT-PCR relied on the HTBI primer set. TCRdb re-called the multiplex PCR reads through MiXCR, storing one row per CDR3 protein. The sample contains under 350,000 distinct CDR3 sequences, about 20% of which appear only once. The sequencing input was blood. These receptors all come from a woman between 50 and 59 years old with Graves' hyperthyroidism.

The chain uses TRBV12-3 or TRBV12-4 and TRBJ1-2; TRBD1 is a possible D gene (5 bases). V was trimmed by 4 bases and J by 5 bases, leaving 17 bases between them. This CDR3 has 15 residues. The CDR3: CASSSGSRGYYGYTF. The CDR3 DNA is TGTGCCAGCAGTTCCGGGTCCCGGGGGTATTATGGCTACACCTTC.

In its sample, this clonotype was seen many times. Here the CDR3 reads CASSLGSLDEQFF. CDR3 nucleotide sequence: TGTGCCAGCAGCTTGGGCAGCCTGGATGAGCAGTTCTTC. The chain uses TRBV7-3 and TRBJ2-1, with D unclear. The CDR3 length is 13 residues. Trimming left V 3 bases short and J 8 bases short, with 11 bases between. The germline CDR1 and CDR2 sequences are SGHTA and FQGTGA.

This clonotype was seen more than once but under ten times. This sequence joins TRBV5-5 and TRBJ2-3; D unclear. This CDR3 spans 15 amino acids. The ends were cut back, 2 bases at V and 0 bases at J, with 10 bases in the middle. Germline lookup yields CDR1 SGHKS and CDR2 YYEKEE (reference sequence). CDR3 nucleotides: TGTGCCAGCAGCTTAGCCCCCTCCAGCACAGATACGCAGTATTTT. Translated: CASSLAPSSTDTQYF.

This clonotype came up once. The CDR3 region is CSVGLAGSVEQYF. The DNA of the CDR3 is TGCAGCGTAGGACTAGCGGGATCAGTTGAGCAGTACTTC. The chain links TRBV29-1 to TRBJ2-7; 12 bases match TRBD2. The CDR3 has 13 residues. V was pared by 6 bases and J by 7 bases, with 7 bases of the junction left unmatched. Germline lookup yields CDR1 SQVTM and CDR2 ANQGSEA.

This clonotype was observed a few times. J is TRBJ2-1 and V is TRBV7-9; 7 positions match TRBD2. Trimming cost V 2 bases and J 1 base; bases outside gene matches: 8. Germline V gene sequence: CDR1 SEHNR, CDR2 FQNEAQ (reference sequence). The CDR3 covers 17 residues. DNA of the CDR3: TGTGCCAGCAGCTTATCCCCTAGCGGAGGTTCCTACAATGAGCAGTTCTTC. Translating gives CASSLSPSGGSYNEQFF.

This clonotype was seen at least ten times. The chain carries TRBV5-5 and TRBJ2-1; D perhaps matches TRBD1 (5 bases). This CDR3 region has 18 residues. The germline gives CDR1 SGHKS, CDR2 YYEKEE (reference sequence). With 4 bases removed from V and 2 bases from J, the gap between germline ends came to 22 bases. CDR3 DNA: TGTGCCAGCAGCCATTGGCCCCCCGCAGGGCGAGCCTACAATGAGCAGTTCTTC. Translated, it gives CASSHWPPAGRAYNEQFF.

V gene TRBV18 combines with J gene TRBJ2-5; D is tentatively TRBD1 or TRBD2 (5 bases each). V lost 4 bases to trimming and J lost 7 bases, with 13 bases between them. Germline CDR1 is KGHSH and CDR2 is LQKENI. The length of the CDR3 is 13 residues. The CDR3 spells CASSQGDQGTQYF. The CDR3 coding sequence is TGTGCCAGCTCACAAGGGGACCAGGGGACCCAGTACTTC.

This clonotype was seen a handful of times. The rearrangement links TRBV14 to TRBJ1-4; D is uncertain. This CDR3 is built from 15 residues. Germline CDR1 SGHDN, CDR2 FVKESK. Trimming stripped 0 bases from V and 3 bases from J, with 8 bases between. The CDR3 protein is CASSQDSGSNEKLFF. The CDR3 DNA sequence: TGTGCCAGCAGCCAAGACAGTGGGTCTAATGAAAAACTGTTTTTT.

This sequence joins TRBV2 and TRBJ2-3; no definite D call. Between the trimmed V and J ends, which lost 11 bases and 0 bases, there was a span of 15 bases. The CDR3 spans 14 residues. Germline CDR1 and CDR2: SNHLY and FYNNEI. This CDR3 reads CAGRRAQSTDTQYF. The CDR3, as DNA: TGTGCCGGCCGACGAGCACAGAGCACAGATACGCAGTATTTT.

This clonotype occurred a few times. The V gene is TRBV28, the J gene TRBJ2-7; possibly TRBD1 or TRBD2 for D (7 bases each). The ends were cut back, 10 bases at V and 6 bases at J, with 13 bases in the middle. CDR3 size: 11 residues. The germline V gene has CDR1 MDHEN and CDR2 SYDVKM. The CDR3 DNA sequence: TGTGCCATCAGGGGGGGCTTCGAGCAGTACTTC. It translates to CAIRGGFEQYF.

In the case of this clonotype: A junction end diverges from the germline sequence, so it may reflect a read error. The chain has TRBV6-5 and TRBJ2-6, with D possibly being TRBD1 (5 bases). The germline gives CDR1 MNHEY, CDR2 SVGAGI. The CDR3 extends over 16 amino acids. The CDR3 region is CASSYGGNSGANVLAF. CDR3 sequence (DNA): TGTGCCAGCAGTTACGGCGGAAACTCTGGGGCCAACGTCCTGGCTTTC.

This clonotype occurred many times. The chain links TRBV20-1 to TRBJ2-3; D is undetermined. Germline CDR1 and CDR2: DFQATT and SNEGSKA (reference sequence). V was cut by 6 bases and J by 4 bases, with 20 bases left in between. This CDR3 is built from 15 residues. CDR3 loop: CSADSGNRHPDTQYF. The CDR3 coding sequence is TGCAGTGCGGATTCGGGCAATCGTCACCCAGATACGCAGTATTTT.

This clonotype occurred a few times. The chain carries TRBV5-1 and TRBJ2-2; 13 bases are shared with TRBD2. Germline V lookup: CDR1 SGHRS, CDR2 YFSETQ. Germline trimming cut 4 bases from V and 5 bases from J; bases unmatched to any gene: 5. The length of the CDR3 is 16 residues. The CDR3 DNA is TGCGCCAGCAGCAAAGGGACTAGCGGGGCGACCGGGGAGCTGTTTTTT. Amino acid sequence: CASSKGTSGATGELFF.

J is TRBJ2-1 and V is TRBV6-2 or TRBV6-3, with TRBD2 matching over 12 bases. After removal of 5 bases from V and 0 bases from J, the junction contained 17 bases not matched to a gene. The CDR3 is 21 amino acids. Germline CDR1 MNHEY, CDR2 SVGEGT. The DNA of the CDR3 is TGTGCCAGCAGTGTCCGATCTAGCGGGAGGGCCGACGAGGGCTCCTACAATGAGCAGTTCTTC. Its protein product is CASSVRSSGRADEGSYNEQFF.

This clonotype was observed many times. The CDR3 DNA reads TGTGCCAGCAGGGCCTACACAGGTCTGTCTTATGGCTACACCTTC. It is translated as CASRAYTGLSYGYTF. V is TRBV28 and J is TRBJ1-2, with D tentatively TRBD1 (5 bases). With 6 bases removed from V and 5 bases from J, the gap between germline ends came to 19 bases. The CDR3 has 15 residues. Germline loops: CDR1 MDHEN, CDR2 SYDVKM.